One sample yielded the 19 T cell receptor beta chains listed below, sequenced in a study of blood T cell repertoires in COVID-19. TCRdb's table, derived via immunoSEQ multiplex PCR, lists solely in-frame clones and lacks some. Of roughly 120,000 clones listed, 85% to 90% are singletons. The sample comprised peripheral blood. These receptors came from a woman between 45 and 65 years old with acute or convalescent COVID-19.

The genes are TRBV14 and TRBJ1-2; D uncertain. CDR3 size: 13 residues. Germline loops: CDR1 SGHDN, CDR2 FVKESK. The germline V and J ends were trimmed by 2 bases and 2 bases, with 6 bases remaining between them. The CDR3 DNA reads TGTGCCAGCAGCCAAAACAGAAACTATGGCTACACCTTC. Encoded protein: CASSQNRNYGYTF.

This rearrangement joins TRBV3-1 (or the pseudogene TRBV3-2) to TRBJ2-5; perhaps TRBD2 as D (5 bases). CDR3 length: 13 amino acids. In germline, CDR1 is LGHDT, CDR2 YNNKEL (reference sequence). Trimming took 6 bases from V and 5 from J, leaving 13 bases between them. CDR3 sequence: CASSRGWWETQYF. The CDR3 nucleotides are TGTGCCAGCAGTAGAGGGTGGTGGGAGACCCAGTACTTC.

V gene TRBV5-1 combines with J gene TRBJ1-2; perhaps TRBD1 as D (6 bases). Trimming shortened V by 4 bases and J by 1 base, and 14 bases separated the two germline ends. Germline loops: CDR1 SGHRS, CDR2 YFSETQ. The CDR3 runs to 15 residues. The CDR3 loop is CASSPGQQFNYGYTF. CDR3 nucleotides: TGCGCCAGCAGCCCTGGACAGCAGTTTAACTATGGCTACACCTTC.

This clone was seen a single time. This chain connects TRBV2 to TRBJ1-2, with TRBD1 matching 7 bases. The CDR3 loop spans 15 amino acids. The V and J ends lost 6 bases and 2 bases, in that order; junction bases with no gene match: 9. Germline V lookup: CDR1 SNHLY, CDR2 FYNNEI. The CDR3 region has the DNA TGTGCCAGCAGGGAATGGGCAGGGGGGAACTATGGCTACACCTTC. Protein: CASREWAGGNYGYTF.

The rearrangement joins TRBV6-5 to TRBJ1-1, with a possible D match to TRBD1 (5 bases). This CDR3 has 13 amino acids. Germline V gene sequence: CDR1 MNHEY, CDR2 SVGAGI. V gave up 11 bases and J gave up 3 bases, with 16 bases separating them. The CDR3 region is CAAGPFGDTEAFF. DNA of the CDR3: TGTGCCGCGGGGCCCTTTGGGGACACTGAAGCTTTCTTT.

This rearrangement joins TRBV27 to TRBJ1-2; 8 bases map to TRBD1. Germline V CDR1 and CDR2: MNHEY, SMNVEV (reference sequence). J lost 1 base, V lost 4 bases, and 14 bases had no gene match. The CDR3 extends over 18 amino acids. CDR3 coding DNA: TGTGCCAGCAGTTCTAGTCCCGGGACAGGAGGTTATAACTATGGCTACACCTTC. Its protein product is CASSSSPGTGGYNYGYTF.

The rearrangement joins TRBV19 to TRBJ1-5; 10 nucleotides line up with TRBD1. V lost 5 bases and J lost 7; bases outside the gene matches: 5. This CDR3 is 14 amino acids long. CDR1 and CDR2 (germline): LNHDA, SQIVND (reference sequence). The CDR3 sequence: CASSGTGARQPQHF. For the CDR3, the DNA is TGTGCCAGTAGTGGGACAGGGGCGAGGCAGCCCCAGCATTTT.

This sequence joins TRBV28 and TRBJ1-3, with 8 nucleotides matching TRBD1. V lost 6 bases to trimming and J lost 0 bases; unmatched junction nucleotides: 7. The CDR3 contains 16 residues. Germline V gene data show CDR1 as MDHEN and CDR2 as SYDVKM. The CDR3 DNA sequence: TGTGCCAGCAGCCCAGGGGGCATCGGCTCTGGAAACACCATATATTTT. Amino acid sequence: CASSPGGIGSGNTIYF.

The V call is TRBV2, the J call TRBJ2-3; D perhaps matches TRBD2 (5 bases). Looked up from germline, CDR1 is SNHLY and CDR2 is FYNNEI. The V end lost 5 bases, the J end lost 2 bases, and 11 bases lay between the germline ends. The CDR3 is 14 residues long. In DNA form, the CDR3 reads TGTGCCAGCAGTTCGGACTCGCACACAGATACGCAGTATTTT. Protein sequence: CASSSDSHTDTQYF.

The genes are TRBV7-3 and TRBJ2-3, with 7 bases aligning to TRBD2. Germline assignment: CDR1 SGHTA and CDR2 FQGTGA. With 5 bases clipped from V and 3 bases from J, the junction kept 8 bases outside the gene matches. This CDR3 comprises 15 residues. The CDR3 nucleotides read TGTGCCAGCAGCGTCCTCGGACTAGGAACAGATACGCAGTATTTT. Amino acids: CASSVLGLGTDTQYF.

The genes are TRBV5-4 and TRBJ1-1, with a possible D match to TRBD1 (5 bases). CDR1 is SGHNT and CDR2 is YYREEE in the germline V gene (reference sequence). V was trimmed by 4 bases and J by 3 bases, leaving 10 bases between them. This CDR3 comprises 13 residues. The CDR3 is CASSRTGDTEAFF. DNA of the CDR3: TGTGCCAGCAGCAGAACGGGGGACACTGAAGCTTTCTTT.

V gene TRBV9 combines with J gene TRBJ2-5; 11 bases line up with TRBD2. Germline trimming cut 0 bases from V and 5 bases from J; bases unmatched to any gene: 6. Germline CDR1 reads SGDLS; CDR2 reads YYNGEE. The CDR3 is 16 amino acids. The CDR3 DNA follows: TGTGCCAGCAGCGTAGGAGTAGCGGGGGGGCCGGAGACCCAGTACTTC. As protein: CASSVGVAGGPETQYF.

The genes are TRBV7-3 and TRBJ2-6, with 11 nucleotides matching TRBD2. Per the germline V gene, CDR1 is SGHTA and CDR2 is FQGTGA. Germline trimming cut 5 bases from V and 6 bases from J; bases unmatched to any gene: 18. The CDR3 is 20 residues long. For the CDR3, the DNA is TGTGCCAGCAGCCAGGATGGCAACGAGACTAGCGGGACGGCGGCCAACGTCCTGACTTTC. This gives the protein CASSQDGNETSGTAANVLTF.

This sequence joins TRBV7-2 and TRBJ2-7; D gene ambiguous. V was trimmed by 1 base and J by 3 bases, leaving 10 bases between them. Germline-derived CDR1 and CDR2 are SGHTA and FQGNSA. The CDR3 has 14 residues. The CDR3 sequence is CASSLDLQIYEQYF. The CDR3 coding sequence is TGTGCCAGCAGCTTAGACCTTCAGATCTACGAGCAGTACTTC.

The CDR3 coding sequence is TGTGCCAGCAGCTTTGGACTTTTCTACGAGCAGTACTTC. Translating gives CASSFGLFYEQYF. The chain has TRBV11-2 and TRBJ2-7; possible D gene TRBD2, 5 bases. This CDR3 spans 13 amino acids. Trimming took 3 bases from V and 3 from J, leaving 9 bases between them. Per germline, CDR1 SGHAT and CDR2 FQNNGV.

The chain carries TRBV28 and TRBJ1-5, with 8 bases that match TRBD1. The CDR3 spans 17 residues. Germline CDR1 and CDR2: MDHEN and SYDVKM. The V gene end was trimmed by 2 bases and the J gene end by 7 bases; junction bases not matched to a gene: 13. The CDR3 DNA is TGTGCCAGCAGTTTACAGGACAGGGTCTGGGAGAGGCAGCCCCAGCATTTT. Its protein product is CASSLQDRVWERQPQHF.

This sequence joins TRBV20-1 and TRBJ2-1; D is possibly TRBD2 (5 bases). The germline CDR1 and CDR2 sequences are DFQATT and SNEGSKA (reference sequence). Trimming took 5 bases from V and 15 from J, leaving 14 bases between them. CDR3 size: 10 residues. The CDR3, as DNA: TGCAGTGCTGGCGAGACTATGCGGTTCTTC. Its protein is CSAGETMRFF.

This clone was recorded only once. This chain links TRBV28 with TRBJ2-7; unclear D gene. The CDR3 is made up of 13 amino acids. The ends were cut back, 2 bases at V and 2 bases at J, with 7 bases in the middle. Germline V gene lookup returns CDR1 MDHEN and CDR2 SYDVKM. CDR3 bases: TGTGCCAGCAGTTTAACCCAGACCTACGAGCAGTACTTC. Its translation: CASSLTQTYEQYF.

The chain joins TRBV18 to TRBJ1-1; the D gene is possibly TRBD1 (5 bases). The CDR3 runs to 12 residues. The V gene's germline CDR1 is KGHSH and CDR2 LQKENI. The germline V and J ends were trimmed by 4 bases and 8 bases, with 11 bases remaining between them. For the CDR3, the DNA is TGTGCCAGCTCACAAGCAGGGCAGGAAGCTTTCTTT. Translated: CASSQAGQEAFF.